The 12 T cell receptor beta chains reported below all come from one sample, sequenced in a study of T cells in women clearing cervical HPV infection. The data were produced by immunoSEQ multiplex PCR, yet TCRdb's version contains in-frame clones alone and is incomplete. This sample's table has 20,000 to 25,000 clones. The sample consisted of blood buffy coat. The receptor set was obtained from a woman between 18 and 69 years old with a cervical HPV16 infection that either progressed to CIN3+ or cleared (not recorded which).

In the case of this clone: The read ends 3 residues early relative to the CDR3; the germline J gene fills the gap. The chain employs TRBV2 and TRBJ2-1; TRBD2 matches 9 bases. CDR3 length: 16 residues. CDR1 and CDR2 (germline): SNHLY, FYNNEI. Losses at the gene ends were 8 bases for V and 7 bases for J; bases not matched to a gene: 15. Partial CDR3 DNA: TGTGCCAGCTCCCTAAGGTGGACTAGCGAAGTTAATGAG. Amino acids: CASSLRWTSEVNE. The CDR3 in its entirety is CASSLRWTSEVNEQFF.

To note about this clone: The read ends 3 residues shy of where the CDR3 ends; the end is completed using the germline J gene. J is TRBJ1-6 and V is TRBV27; D not certain. Trimming removed 3 bases at V and 9 bases at J, with 9 bases between. CDR3 length: 13 amino acids. Looked up from germline, CDR1 is MNHEY and CDR2 is SMNVEV (reference sequence). CDR3 bases read: TGTGCCAGCAGTTTTGGCGGCATTTCACCC. It yields the protein CASSFGGISP. The full CDR3 protein reads CASSFGGISPLHF.

With regard to this clone: The read terminates 3 residues before the CDR3 end, so the remaining end is supplied by the germline J gene. The chain employs TRBV20-1 and TRBJ2-1; 10 bases align to TRBD2. V shed 0 bases, J shed 6 bases, and the junction held 5 bases outside the gene matches. This CDR3 contains 15 residues. Germline-derived CDR1 and CDR2 are DFQATT and SNEGSKA (reference sequence). CDR3 bases read: TGCAGTGCTAGAGATACTAGCGGGATACCCAATGAG. Protein product: CSARDTSGIPNE. The whole CDR3 sequence is CSARDTSGIPNEQFF.

With regard to this clone: Read sequence stops 3 residues before the CDR3 end, and the germline J gene provides the missing end. This chain connects TRBV30 to TRBJ2-3; D possibly corresponds to TRBD2 (7 bases). Trimming stripped 4 bases from V and 6 bases from J, with 14 bases between. The CDR3 contains 13 residues. Germline assignment: CDR1 GTSNPN and CDR2 SVGIG (reference sequence). The CDR3 loop reads CAWMGGAEDTQYF. The part of the CDR3 DNA that was read is TGTGCCTGGATGGGGGGGGCTGAGGATACG.

To note about this clone: The read comes to an end 3 residues before the CDR3 does, leaving the germline J gene to fill in the end. The chain uses TRBV5-1 and TRBJ1-1; 7 bases line up with TRBD1. Unmatched junction bases numbered 5, after V lost 4 bases and J lost 2 bases. The CDR3 length is 14 residues. CDR1 and CDR2 (germline): SGHRS, YFSETQ. The CDR3 sequence: CASSPGTENTEAFF. CDR3 bases read: TGCGCCAGCAGCCCAGGGACAGAAAACACTGAA.

On this clone: From the germline J gene comes the end of the CDR3, since the read stops 3 residues before it. The chain combines TRBV7-3 with TRBJ1-4, with D perhaps matching TRBD1 (5 bases). This CDR3 contains 12 residues. The V gene's germline CDR1 is SGHTA and CDR2 FQGTGA. This chain's CDR3 is CASSPDLGVLFF. Incomplete CDR3 DNA: TGTGCCAGCAGTCCGGATCTAGGGGTA.

A remark on this clone: The read comes to an end 3 residues before the CDR3 does, leaving the germline J gene to fill in the end. This chain links TRBV12-3 or TRBV12-4 with TRBJ1-1; maybe TRBD1 (6 bases). V was shortened by 2 bases and J by 7 bases, with 11 bases between the two germline ends. There are 13 residues in the CDR3. The DNA read from the CDR3 is TGTGCCAGCAGTTTACAGGGGCTACGTGAA. It encodes CASSLQGLRE. The complete CDR3 sequence is CASSLQGLREAFF.

As regards this clone: The CDR3 end falls 3 residues outside the read, so it is completed with the germline J gene. The chain carries TRBV20-1 and TRBJ2-7; TRBD2 is a possible D gene (6 bases). Trimming removed 1 base from V and 2 bases from J, with 21 bases in between. Germline CDR1 is DFQATT and CDR2 is SNEGSKA (reference sequence). The CDR3 sequence is 17 residues long. CDR3 DNA (partial): TGCAGTGCTAGAGTCTTGAAATCTGGGGCTAGCGCCTACGAG. This gives the protein CSARVLKSGASAYE. The complete CDR3 sequence is CSARVLKSGASAYEQYF.

In the case of this clone: The CDR3 goes on 3 residues after the read ends, and that part is filled in from the germline J gene. The chain is built from TRBV2 and TRBJ1-4; D is ambiguous. Germline CDR1 reads SNHLY; CDR2 reads FYNNEI. This CDR3 has 12 residues. V gave up 6 bases and J gave up 7 bases, with 9 bases separating them. Incomplete CDR3 DNA: TGTGCCAGCAGGCGGGCGGTTGAAAAA. Its protein product is CASRRAVEK. The full CDR3 protein reads CASRRAVEKLFF.

Comment on this clone: One end of the junction does not line up with germline, which may come from a read error. The read ends 3 residues shy of where the CDR3 ends; the end is completed using the germline J gene. This rearrangement joins TRBV7-7 to TRBJ2-3; maybe TRBD1 (6 bases). Looked up from germline, CDR1 is SSHAT and CDR2 is FNYEAQ (reference sequence). The CDR3 runs 13 residues. CDR3 DNA (partial): TGTGCTAGCAGCCAGGACAGTTTAGCGCCG. Translation gives CASSQDSLAP. The whole CDR3 region reads CASSQDSLAPQYF. The variable domain in full, completed from reference TRBV7-7 and TRBJ2-3, reads GAGVSQSPRYKVTKRGQDVTLRCDPISSHATLYWYQQALGQGPEFLTYFNYEAQPDKSGLPSDRFSAERPEGSISTLTIQRTEQRDSAMYRCASSQDSLAPQYFGPGTRLTVL.

As to this clone: The read ends 3 residues early relative to the CDR3; the germline J gene fills the gap. This chain uses TRBV7-9 with TRBJ1-5; D remains unclear. The V end lost 3 bases, the J end lost 0 bases, and 3 bases lay between the germline ends. This CDR3 has 13 amino acids. Germline lookup yields CDR1 SEHNR and CDR2 FQNEAQ (reference sequence). CDR3 sequence: CASSFNSNQPQHF. The part of the CDR3 DNA that was read is TGTGCCAGCAGCTTCAATAGCAATCAGCCC.

Note on this clone: The read halts 3 residues ahead of the CDR3 end, with the missing end drawn from the germline J gene. J is TRBJ2-2 and V is TRBV2; D not certain. Per the germline V gene, CDR1 is SNHLY and CDR2 is FYNNEI. The CDR3 has 14 amino acids. Trimming took off 6 bases at V and 0 bases at J, with 8 bases between the two ends. The sequenced CDR3 bases are TGTGCCAGCAGAACGAGCACGAACACCGGGGAG. It specifies CASRTSTNTGE. The entire CDR3 reads CASRTSTNTGELFF.